This T cell receptor (beta chain) was retrieved from a study of cytomegalovirus exposure and HLA in healthy donors. Study-level findings and limits: Reportedly, diagnosis of cytomegalovirus status by the classifier showed high specificity and sensitivity. Whilst most TCR sequences proved rare, a subset of public TCRs occurred across many donors. Cytomegalovirus association was assigned to around 150 TCR beta chains.

This clone was picked up one time. Antigen specificity is unknown. The CDR3 loop spans 14 amino acids. Germline V gene lookup returns CDR1 MNHNS and CDR2 SASEGT. J gave up 1 base and V 7 bases, and 6 bases lay outside the gene matches. Using immunoSEQ multiplex PCR, the repertoire was profiled, and TCRdb retains in-frame clones only, with some absent. The sample carries some 170,000 clones, approximately 86% recorded once. Sequencing was carried out using PBMCs. The genes are TRBV6-1 and TRBJ2-5, with 7 nucleotides matching TRBD2. This receptor was taken from a man in his thirties or forties in good health and CMV-seropositive. This CDR3 reads CASTPRGGQETQYF. CDR3 in DNA: TGTGCCAGCACCCCGCGCGGGGGCCAAGAGACCCAGTACTTC.